The rows below give T cell receptor beta chains drawn from one sample of a study of cytomegalovirus exposure and HLA in healthy donors. Method: immunoSEQ multiplex PCR; TCRdb's copy keeps in-frame clones and lacks some. The table has about 140,000 clones, almost 85% seen once. Input material: PBMCs. These receptors all come from a man aged 25 to 45 in good health and CMV-seropositive. The conserved cysteine and the conserved F or W are not part of the CDR3 here.

j_gene	v_gene	CDR3aa
TRBJ1-2	TRBV6-1	ASIHTGSTSGYT
TRBJ2-1	TRBV12-5	ASGLARTSGITGNEQF
TRBJ2-7	TRBV28	ASRQGQGAREQY
TRBJ2-5	TRBV28	ASSFGGARLAGDETQY
TRBJ1-1	TRBV5-1	ASSRDSFWAKDTEAF
TRBJ1-1	TRBV6-5	ASNLGAGDTEAF
TRBJ1-3	TRBV28	ASTFSGPRQGSGNTIY
TRBJ2-5	TRBV5-1	ASSSGLGGETQY
TRBJ1-4	TRBV9	ASSPTGTANEKLF
TRBJ2-5	TRBV7-7	ASSLGLAGETQY
TRBJ2-1	TRBV28	ASSLGQGANEQF
-	TRBV5-8	ASSPGTGTHEQY
-	TRBV14	ASSQDGTSGSSYEQY
TRBJ1-5	TRBV6-5	ASSYSGQGRQPQH
TRBJ1-2	TRBV28	ASGRTLWGYT
TRBJ2-3	TRBV6-5	ASSYHPTGGRDTQY
TRBJ1-2	TRBV9	ASRGTEGGYT
TRBJ1-1	TRBV28	ASTLGTGGKSRTEAF
TRBJ2-7	TRBV30	AWRLNYEQY
-	TRBV29-1	SVESSSNEQY
TRBJ2-7	TRBV6-1	ASSDGTANSYEQY
TRBJ1-5	TRBV7-9	ASSDRDQPQH
TRBJ2-7	TRBV5-1	ASSDPGLTYEQY
TRBJ1-5	TRBV19	ASSIGTGGGQPQH
TRBJ1-1	TRBV6-5	ASSQDRYTEAF
TRBJ1-3	TRBV28	ASSRQSAGNTIY
TRBJ2-5	TRBV27	ASSSLGLALETQY
TRBJ2-3	TRBV5-1	ASSKEQGGGTDTQY
TRBJ2-7	TRBV5-4	ASSFYSTPAPFYEQY
TRBJ2-5	TRBV7-9	ASSLARGALSQETQY